What follows is one T cell receptor (beta chain) and its context. Unmatched junction bases numbered 10, after V lost 2 bases and J lost 11 bases. Germline loops: CDR1 LNHNV, CDR2 YYDKDF (reference sequence). The CDR3 totals 14 residues. These data originate in a study of radiotherapy plus CTLA-4 blockade in lung cancer. Profiling relied on immunoSEQ multiplex PCR, and the TCRdb table lists in-frame clones only, not all of them. The sample has about 25,000 clones; around 70% are singletons. Sequenced material: peripheral blood, taken from a patient treated with radiotherapy plus ipilimumab. This TCR was sampled from a human donor with non-small cell lung cancer who had stable disease on radiotherapy plus ipilimumab. The V gene is TRBV15, the J gene TRBJ1-1, with 8 bases that match TRBD1. As DNA, the CDR3 is TGTGCCACCAGCAGACCAAGACAGGGGCCGGATGCTTTCTTT. It translates to CATSRPRQGPDAFF.